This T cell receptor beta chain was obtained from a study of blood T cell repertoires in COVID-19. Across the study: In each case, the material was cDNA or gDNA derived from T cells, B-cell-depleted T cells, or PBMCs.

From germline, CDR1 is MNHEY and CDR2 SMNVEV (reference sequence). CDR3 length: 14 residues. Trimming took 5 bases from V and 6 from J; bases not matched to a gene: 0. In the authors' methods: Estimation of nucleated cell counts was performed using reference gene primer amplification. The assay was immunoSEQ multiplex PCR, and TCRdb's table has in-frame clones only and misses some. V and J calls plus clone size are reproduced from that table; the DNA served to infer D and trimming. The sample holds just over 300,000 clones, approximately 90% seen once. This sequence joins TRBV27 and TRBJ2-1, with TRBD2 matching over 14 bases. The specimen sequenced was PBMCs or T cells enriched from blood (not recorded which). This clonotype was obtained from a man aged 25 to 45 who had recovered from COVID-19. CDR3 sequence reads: CASSGTSGGNEQFF. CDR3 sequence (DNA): TGTGCCAGCAGTGGGACTAGCGGGGGCAATGAGCAGTTCTTC.